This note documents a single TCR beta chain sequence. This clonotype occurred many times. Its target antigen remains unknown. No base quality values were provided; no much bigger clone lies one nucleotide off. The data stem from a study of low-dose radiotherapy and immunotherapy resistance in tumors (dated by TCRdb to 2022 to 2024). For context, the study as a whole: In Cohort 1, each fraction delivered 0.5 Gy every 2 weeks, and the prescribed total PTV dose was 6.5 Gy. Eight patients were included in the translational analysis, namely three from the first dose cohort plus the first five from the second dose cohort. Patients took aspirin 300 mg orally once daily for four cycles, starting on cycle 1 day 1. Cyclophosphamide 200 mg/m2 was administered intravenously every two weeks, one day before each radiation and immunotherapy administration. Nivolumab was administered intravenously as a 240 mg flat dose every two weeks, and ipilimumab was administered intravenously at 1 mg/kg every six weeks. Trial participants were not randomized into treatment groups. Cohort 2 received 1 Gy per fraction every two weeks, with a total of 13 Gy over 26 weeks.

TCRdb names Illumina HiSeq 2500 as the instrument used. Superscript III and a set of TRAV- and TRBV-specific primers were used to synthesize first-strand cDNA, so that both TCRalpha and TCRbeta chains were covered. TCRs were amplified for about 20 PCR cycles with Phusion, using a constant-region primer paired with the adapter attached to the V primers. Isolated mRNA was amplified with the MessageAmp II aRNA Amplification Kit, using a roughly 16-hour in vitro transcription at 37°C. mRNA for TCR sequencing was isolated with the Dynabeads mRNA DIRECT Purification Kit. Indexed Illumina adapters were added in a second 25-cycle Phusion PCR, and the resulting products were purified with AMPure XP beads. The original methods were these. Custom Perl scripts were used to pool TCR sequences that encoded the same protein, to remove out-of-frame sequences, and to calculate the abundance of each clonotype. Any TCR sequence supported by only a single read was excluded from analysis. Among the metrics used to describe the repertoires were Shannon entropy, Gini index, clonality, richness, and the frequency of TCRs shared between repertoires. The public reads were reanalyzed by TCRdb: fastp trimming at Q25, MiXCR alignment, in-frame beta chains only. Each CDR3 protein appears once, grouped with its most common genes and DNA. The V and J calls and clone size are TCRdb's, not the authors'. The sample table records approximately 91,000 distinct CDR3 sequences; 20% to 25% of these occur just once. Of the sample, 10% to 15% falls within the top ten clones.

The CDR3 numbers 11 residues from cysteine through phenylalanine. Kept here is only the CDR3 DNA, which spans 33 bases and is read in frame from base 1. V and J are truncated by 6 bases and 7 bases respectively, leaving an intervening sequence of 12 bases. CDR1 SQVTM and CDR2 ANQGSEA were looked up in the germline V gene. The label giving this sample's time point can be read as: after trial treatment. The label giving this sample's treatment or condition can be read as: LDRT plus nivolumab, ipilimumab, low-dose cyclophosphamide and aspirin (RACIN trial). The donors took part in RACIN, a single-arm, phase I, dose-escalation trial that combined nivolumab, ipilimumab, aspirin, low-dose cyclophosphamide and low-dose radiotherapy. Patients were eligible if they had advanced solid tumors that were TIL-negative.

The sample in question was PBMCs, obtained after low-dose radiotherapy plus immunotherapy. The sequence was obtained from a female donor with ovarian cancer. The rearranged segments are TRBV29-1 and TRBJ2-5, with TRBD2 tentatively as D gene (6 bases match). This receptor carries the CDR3 CSVAGSGTQYF. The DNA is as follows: TGCAGCGTCGCGGGGTCGGGGACCCAGTACTTC.